The 12 T cell receptor beta chains in this list originate from one sample, sequenced in a study of early T cells in non-severe SARS-CoV-2 infection. TCRdb used MiXCR to reprocess the 5' RACE reads, holding one entry per CDR3 protein. The sample lists fewer than 60,000 distinct CDR3 sequences, 12% seen once, with 8.5% to 10% in the top ten. Sequencing was carried out using whole blood. These receptors came from an adult who was a healthcare worker with PCR-confirmed SARS-CoV-2 infection or an uninfected control (not recorded which).

At least ten counts were recorded for this clonotype. The rearrangement links TRBV9 to TRBJ2-1; no firm D call. Per the germline V gene, CDR1 is SGDLS and CDR2 is YYNGEE. The CDR3 extends over 14 amino acids. The ends were cut back, 4 bases at V and 6 bases at J, with 14 bases in the middle. This chain's CDR3 is CASSLHLGINEQFF. In DNA, the CDR3 is TGTGCCAGCAGCCTCCACTTGGGGATCAATGAGCAGTTCTTC.

To note about this clonotype: A much larger clone lies a single base off, so this may be a read error. J is TRBJ1-1 and V is TRBV18; no reliable D call. V lost 3 bases to trimming and J lost 9 bases, with 11 bases between them. Germline V lookup: CDR1 KGHSH, CDR2 LQKENI. The length of the CDR3 is 12 residues. The CDR3 sequence is CASSPTGFKAFF. CDR3 nucleotide sequence: TGTGCCAGCTCACCGACGGGTTTTAAAGCTTTCTTT.

This clonotype was counted a few times. The chain uses TRBV9 and TRBJ2-5; 9 positions match TRBD2. Unmatched junction bases numbered 4, after V lost 0 bases and J lost 1 base. Germline lookup yields CDR1 SGDLS and CDR2 YYNGEE. The CDR3 is made up of 16 amino acids. CDR3: CASSVGASGVQETQYF. The CDR3 DNA reads as TGTGCCAGCAGCGTAGGGGCTAGCGGGGTCCAAGAGACCCAGTACTTC. The whole variable domain, remainder taken from reference TRBV9 and TRBJ2-5, is DSGVTQTPKHLITATGQRVTLRCSPRSGDLSVYWYQQSLDQGLQFLIQYYNGEERAKGNILERFSAQQFPDLHSELNLSSLELGDSALYFCASSVGASGVQETQYFGPGTRLLVL.

This clonotype has at least ten counts. This sequence joins TRBV7-9 and TRBJ2-5, with D unclear. V dropped 5 bases and J dropped 0 bases, with 7 bases sitting between them. The germline V gene has CDR1 SEHNR and CDR2 FQNEAQ (reference sequence). The CDR3 runs 13 residues. CDR3 sequence (DNA): TGTGCCAGCAGCCCACCGTACCAAGAGACCCAGTACTTC. Amino acid sequence: CASSPPYQETQYF.

This clonotype came up a few times. V gene TRBV30 combines with J gene TRBJ2-7, with D unclear. In germline, CDR1 is GTSNPN, CDR2 SVGIG (reference sequence). The CDR3 loop spans 15 amino acids. Trimming took 0 bases from V and 3 from J, leaving 15 bases between them. This chain's CDR3 is CAWSVLWTRHYEQYF. DNA for the CDR3: TGTGCCTGGAGTGTGCTTTGGACCCGCCACTACGAGCAGTACTTC.

This clonotype has ten or more counts. The rearrangement uses TRBV7-9 and TRBJ2-1; 11 nucleotides agree with TRBD2. Trimming cost V 1 base and J 9 bases; bases outside gene matches: 5. Germline CDR1 SEHNR, CDR2 FQNEAQ (reference sequence). The CDR3 has 15 residues. DNA for the CDR3: TGTGCCAGCAGCTTAGTACTAGCGGGAGCGGGTGAGCAGTTCTTC. Translation gives CASSLVLAGAGEQFF.

In its sample, this clonotype was seen many times. The V gene is TRBV6-6, the J gene TRBJ2-7; D might be TRBD1 (6 bases). The CDR3 extends over 13 amino acids. Trimming pared 5 bases from V and 2 bases from J, leaving 10 bases between. Germline CDR1 and CDR2: MNHNY and SVGAGI (reference sequence). The CDR3 protein is CASSKGTTYEQYF. CDR3 nucleotide sequence: TGTGCCAGCAGTAAAGGGACAACCTACGAGCAGTACTTC.

This chain joins TRBV11-3 and TRBJ2-1; 9 nucleotides match TRBD2. Germline V gives CDR1 SGHNT, CDR2 YENEEA. The V segment lost 5 bases and the J segment 1 base; nucleotides outside the gene matches: 3. The CDR3 has 15 amino acids. The CDR3 DNA reads as TGTGCCAGCAGCCCTAGCGGGGAGTCCTACAATGAGCAGTTCTTC. This encodes CASSPSGESYNEQFF.

As for this clonotype: With a much larger clone just one base away, this may be a read error. This chain links TRBV28 with TRBJ2-7; a possible D gene is TRBD1 (6 bases). Germline CDR1 is MDHEN and CDR2 is SYDVKM. The germline V and J ends were trimmed by 3 bases and 8 bases, with 17 bases remaining between them. The CDR3 sequence is 14 residues long. The CDR3 coding sequence is TGTGCCAGCAGTTTGTACAGGGCCCCTTACCAGCAGTACTTC. It yields the protein CASSLYRAPYQQYF.

This clonotype occurred a few times. The V call is TRBV6-2 or TRBV6-3, the J call TRBJ2-7, with D possibly TRBD2 on 5 matching bases. Germline V gene sequence: CDR1 MNHEY, CDR2 SVGEGT. CDR3 size: 18 residues. The V end was cut by 2 bases, the J end by 0 bases, with 20 bases between. The CDR3 spells CASSYPLGGGPSSYEQYF. The CDR3, as DNA: TGTGCCAGCAGTTACCCGCTGGGCGGAGGACCTAGCTCCTACGAGCAGTACTTC.

Only a few counts were recorded for this clonotype. The missing conserved phenylalanine or tryptophan at the end of this CDR3 makes a read error likely. This chain uses TRBV7-9 with TRBJ2-7; a possible D gene is TRBD1 (6 bases). The CDR3 is 14 residues long. Germline loops: CDR1 SEHNR, CDR2 FQNEAQ (reference sequence). The V and J ends lost 5 bases and 3 bases respectively, with 14 bases between them. The CDR3, as DNA: TGTGCCAGCAGCCCCGGGACACGCCTCTACGAGCAGTACTCC. Amino acids: CASSPGTRLYEQYS.

This chain connects TRBV6-1 to TRBJ2-7; TRBD2 matches 7 bases. After removal of 5 bases from V and 11 bases from J, the junction contained 6 bases not matched to a gene. This CDR3 has 11 amino acids. Germline V gene data show CDR1 as MNHNS and CDR2 as SASEGT. The CDR3 nucleotides read TGTGCCAGCAGTACTCCGGGACTAAAGTACTTC. Its protein is CASSTPGLKYF.